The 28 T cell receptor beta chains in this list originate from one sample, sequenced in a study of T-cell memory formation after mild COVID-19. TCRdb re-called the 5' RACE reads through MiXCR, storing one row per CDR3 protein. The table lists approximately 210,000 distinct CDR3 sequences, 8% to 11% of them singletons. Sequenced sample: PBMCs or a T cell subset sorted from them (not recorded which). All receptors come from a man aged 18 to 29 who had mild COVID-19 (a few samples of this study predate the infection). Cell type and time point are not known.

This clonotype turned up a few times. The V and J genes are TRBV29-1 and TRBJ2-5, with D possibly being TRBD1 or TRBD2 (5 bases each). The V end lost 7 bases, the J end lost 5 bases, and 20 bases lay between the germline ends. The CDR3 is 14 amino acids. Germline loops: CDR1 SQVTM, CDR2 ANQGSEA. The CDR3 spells CSAVKGPRRETQYF. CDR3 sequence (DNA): TGCAGCGCCGTAAAGGGACCAAGGCGGGAGACCCAGTACTTC.

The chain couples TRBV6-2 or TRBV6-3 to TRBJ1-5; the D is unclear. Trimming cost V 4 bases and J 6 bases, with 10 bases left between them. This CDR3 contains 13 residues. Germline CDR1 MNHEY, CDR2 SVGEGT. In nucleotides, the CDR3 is TGTGCCAGCAGTTTTCTCTGGAGTCAGCCCCAGCATTTT. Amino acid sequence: CASSFLWSQPQHF.

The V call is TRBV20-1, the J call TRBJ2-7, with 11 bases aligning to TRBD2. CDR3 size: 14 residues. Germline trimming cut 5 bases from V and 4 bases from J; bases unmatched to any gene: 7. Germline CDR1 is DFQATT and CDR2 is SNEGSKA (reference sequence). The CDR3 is CSAPYSGGGYEQYF. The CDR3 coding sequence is TGCAGTGCTCCCTATAGCGGGGGGGGTTACGAGCAGTACTTC.

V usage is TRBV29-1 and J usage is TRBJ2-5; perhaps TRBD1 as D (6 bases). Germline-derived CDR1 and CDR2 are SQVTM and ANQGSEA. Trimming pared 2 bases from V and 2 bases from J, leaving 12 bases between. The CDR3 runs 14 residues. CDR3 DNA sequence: TGCAGCGTTGAAAGGCGACAGGCGCAAGAGACCCAGTACTTC. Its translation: CSVERRQAQETQYF.

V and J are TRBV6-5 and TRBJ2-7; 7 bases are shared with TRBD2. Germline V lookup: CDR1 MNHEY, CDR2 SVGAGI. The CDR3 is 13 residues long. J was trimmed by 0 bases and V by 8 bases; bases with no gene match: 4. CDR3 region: CASGEGSSYEQYV. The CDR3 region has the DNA TGTGCCAGCGGGGAGGGAAGCTCCTACGAGCAGTACGTC.

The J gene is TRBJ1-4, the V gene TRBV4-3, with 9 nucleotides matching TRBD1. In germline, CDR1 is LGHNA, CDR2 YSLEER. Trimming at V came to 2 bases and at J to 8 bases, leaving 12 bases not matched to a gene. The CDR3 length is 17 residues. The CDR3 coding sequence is TGCGCCAGCAGCCAACAACCGCGACAGGGGGGACGAGAAAAACTGTTTTTT. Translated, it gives CASSQQPRQGGREKLFF.

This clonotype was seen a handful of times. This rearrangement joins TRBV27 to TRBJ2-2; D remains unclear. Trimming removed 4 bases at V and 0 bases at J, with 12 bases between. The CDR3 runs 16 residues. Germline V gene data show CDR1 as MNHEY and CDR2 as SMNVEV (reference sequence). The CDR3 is CASSSWSSTNTGELFF. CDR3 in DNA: TGTGCCAGCAGTTCGTGGTCGTCAACGAACACCGGGGAGCTGTTTTTT.

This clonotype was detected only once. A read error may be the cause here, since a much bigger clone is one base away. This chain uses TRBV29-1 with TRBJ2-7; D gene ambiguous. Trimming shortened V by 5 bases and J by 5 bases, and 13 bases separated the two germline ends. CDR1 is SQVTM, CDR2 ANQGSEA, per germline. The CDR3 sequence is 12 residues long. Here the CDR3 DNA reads TGCAGCGTTTTCCGGTACAGTCACGAGCAGTACTTC. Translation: CSVFRYSHEQYF.

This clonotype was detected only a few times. CDR3 loop: CAISEGQGYEQYV. The CDR3 DNA sequence: TGTGCCATCAGTGAGGGACAGGGCTACGAGCAGTACGTC. This chain joins TRBV10-3 and TRBJ2-7, with TRBD1 matching over 8 bases. Germline CDR1 ENHRY, CDR2 SYGVKD. CDR3 length equals 13 residues. V lost 2 bases to trimming and J lost 3 bases; unmatched junction nucleotides: 0.

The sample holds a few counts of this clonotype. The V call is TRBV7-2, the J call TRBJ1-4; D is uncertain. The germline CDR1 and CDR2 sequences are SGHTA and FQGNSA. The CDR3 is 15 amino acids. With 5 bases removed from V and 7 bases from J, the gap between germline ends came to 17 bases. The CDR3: CASSAARPGSEKLFF. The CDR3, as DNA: TGTGCCAGCAGCGCCGCTCGCCCCGGTTCTGAAAAACTGTTTTTT.

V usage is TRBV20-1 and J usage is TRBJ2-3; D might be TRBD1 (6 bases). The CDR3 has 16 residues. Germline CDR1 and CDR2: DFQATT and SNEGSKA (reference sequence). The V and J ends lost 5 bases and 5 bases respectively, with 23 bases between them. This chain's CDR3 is CSAPHRVRWVIDTQYF. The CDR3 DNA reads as TGCAGTGCTCCCCACAGGGTGCGATGGGTGATAGATACGCAGTATTTT.

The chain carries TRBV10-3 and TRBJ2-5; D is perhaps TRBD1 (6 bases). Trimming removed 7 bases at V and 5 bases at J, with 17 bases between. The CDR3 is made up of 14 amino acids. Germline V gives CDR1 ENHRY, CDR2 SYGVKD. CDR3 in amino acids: CAITSGTTGETQYF. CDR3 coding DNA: TGTGCCATCACCTCCGGGACCACAGGGGAGACCCAGTACTTC.

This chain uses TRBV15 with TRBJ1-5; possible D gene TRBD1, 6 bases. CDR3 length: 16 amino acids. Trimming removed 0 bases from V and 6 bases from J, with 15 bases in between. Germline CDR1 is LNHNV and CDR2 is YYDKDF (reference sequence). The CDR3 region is CATSRDRRGGSQPQHF. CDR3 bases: TGTGCCACCAGCAGAGATCGCAGGGGCGGAAGTCAGCCCCAGCATTTT.

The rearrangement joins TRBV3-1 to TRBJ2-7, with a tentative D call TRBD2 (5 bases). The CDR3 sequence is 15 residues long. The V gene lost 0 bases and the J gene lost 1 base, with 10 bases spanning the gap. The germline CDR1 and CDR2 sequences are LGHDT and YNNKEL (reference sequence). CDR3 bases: TGTGCCAGCAGCCAAGATGGGAGCAGTTCCTACGAGCAGTACTTC. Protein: CASSQDGSSSYEQYF.

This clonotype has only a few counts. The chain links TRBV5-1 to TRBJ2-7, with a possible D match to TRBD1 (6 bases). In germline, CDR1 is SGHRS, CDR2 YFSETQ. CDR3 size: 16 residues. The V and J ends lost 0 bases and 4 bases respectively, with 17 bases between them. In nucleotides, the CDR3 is TGCGCCAGCAGCTTGGCCGGGACGTGGGGGCATTACGAGCAGTACTTC. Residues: CASSLAGTWGHYEQYF.

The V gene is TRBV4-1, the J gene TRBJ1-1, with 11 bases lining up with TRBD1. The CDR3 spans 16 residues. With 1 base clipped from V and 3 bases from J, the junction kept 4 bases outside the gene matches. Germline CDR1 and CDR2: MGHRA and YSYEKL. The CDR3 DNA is TGCGCCAGCAGCCAAGGGCCGGGACAGGGGGACACTGAAGCTTTCTTT. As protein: CASSQGPGQGDTEAFF.

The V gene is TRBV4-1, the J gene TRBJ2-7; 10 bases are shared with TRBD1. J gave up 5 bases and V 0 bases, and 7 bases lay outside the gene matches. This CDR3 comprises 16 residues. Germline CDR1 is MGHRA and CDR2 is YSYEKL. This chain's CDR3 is CASSQDFGDRGHEQYV. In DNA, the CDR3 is TGCGCCAGCAGCCAAGATTTTGGGGACAGGGGTCACGAGCAGTACGTC.

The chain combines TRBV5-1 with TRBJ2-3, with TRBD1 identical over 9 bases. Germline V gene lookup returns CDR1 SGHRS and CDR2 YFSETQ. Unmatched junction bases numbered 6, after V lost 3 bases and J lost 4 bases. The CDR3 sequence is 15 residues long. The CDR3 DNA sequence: TGCGCCAGCAGCTACGGACAGGGGACCCCAGATACGCAGTATTTT. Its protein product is CASSYGQGTPDTQYF.

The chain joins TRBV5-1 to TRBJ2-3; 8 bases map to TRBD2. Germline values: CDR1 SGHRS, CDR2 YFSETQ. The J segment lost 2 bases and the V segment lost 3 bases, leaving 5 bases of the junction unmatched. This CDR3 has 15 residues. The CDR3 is CASSSGGANTDTQYF. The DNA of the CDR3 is TGCGCCAGCAGCTCGGGAGGGGCTAACACAGATACGCAGTATTTT. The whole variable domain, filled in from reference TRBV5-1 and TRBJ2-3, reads KAGVTQTPRYLIKTRGQQVTLSCSPISGHRSVSWYQQTPGQGLQFLFEYFSETQRNKGNFPGRFSGRQFSNSRSEMNVSTLELGDSALYLCASSSGGANTDTQYFGPGTRLTVL.

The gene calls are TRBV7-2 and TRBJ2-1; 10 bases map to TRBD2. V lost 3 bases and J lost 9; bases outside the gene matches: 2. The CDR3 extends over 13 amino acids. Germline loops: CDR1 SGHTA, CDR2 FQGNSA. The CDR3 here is CASSLERGGEQFF. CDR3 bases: TGTGCCAGCAGCTTGGAGCGGGGGGGTGAGCAGTTCTTC. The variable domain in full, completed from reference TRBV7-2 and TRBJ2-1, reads GAGVSQSPSNKVTEKGKDVELRCDPISGHTALYWYRQSLGQGLEFLIYFQGNSAPDKSGLPSDRFSAERTGGSVSTLTIQRTQQEDSAVYLCASSLERGGEQFFGPGTRLTVL.

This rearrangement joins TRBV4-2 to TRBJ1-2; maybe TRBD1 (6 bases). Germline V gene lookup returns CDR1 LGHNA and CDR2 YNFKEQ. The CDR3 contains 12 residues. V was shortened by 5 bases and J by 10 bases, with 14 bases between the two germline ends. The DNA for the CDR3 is TGTGCCAGCAGCTACAGGGAGGGTCCCTACACCTTC. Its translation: CASSYREGPYTF.

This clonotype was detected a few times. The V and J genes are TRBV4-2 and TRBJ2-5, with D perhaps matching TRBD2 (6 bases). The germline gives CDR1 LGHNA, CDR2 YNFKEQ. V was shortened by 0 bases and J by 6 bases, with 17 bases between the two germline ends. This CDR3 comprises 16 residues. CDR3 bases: TGTGCCAGCAGCCAAGATCTCAAGGGCGGGGCACAGACCCAGTACTTC. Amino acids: CASSQDLKGGAQTQYF.

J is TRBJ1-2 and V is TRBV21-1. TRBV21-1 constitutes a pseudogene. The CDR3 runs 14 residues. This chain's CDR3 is CASSKAQGLYGYTF. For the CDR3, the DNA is TGTGCCAGCAGCAAAGCGCAGGGCCTCTATGGCTACACCTTC.

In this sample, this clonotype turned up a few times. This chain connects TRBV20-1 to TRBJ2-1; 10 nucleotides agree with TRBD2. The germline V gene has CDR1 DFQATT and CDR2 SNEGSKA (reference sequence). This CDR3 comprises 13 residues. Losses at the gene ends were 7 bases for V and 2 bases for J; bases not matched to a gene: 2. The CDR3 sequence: CSEAGGTYNEQFF. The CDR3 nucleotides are TGCAGTGAAGCGGGGGGGACCTACAATGAGCAGTTCTTC.

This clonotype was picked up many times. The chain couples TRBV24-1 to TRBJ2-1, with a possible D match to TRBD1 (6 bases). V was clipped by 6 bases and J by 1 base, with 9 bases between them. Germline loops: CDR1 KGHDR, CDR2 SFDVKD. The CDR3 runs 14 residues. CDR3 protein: CATSRGQSYNEQFF. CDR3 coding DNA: TGTGCCACCAGTCGGGGACAATCCTACAATGAGCAGTTCTTC.

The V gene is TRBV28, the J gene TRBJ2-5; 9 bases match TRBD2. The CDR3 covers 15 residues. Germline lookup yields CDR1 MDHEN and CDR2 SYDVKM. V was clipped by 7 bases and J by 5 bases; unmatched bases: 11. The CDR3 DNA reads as TGTGCCAGCACCATACTGGGACTAGCTCGGGAGACCCAGTACTTC. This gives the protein CASTILGLARETQYF.

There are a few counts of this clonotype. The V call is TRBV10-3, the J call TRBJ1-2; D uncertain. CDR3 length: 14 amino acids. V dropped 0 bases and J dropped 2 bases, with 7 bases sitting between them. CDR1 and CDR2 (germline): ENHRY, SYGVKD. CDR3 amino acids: CAISESFRNYGYTF. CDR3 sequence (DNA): TGTGCCATCAGTGAGTCGTTCAGAAACTATGGCTACACCTTC.

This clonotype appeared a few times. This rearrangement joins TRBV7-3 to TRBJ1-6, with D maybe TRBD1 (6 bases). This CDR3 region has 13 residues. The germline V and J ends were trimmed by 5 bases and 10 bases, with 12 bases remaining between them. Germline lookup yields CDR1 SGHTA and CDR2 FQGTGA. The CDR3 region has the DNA TGTGCCAGCAGCCCTGGGGGGCAATCACCCCTCCACTTT. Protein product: CASSPGGQSPLHF.